The entry that follows covers one TCR beta chain sequence. What it recognizes is unknown. The data are from a study of beta chain features in type 1 diabetes. Study results and limitations: Shortening of TCRB CDR3s, moderate but significant, appeared in all four CD4+ subsets of Type 1 diabetes patients.

The germline V and J ends were trimmed by 5 bases and 3 bases, with 8 bases remaining between them. There are 12 residues in the CDR3. Germline assignment: CDR1 SGHTA and CDR2 FQGNSA. Expressed TCRB transcripts were sequenced after all isolated RNA was converted to cDNA. Profiling relied on immunoSEQ multiplex PCR, and the TCRdb table lists in-frame clones only, not all of them. The sample has some 370,000 clones, around a tenth seen once; the top ten hold 0.55% to 0.75%. Sequencing was carried out using central memory CD4+ T cells from blood. The sequence came from a young man with type 1 diabetes. V and J are TRBV7-2 and TRBJ2-7; D gene unclear. Here the CDR3 reads CASSRGGYEQYF. The DNA of the CDR3 is TGTGCCAGCAGCCGAGGCGGCTACGAGCAGTACTTC. The entire variable domain, with the rest obtained from reference TRBV7-2 and TRBJ2-7, is as follows: GAGVSQSPSNKVTEKGKDVELRCDPISGHTALYWYRQSLGQGLEFLIYFQGNSAPDKSGLPSDRFSAERTGGSVSTLTIQRTQQEDSAVYLCASSRGGYEQYFGPGTRLTVT.